This TCR beta chain was identified in a study of T-cell reconstitution after alpha-beta-depleted transplantation in children. Whole-study findings and limits: At around two months after transplant, the alpha-beta T cells were reportedly derived from several hundred expanded clones that came from non-depleted graft cells. After one year, T-cell counts and TCRbeta diversity mostly came from new T cells.

The TCRbeta library incorporated unique molecular identifiers. TCRdb reanalysed the PCR reads using MiXCR and keeps one entry per CDR3 protein. The sample includes about 540,000 distinct CDR3 sequences, about a quarter of them seen just once. About this clonotype: The antigen is not known.

CDR1 and CDR2 (germline): MDHEN, SYDVKM. V dropped 1 base and J dropped 1; count of bases not matched to a gene: 5. The CDR3 runs 18 residues. The sequencing here drew on PBMCs, taken before TCRalphabeta/CD19-depleted stem cell transplant. The chain combines TRBV28 with TRBJ2-6, with 9 bases that match TRBD1. This TCR derives from a boy under three years old with Wiskott-Aldrich syndrome, due to receive a stem cell transplant. CDR3 in DNA: TGTGCCAGCAGTTTATCAGGACAGGGGTTGTCTGGGGCCAACGTCCTGACTTTC. Its translation: CASSLSGQGLSGANVLTF.